Following are 4 T cell receptor beta chains from one sample sequenced in a study of CD8 T cells in ankylosing spondylitis. TCRdb analysed the 5' RACE reads with MiXCR anew, one entry per CDR3 protein. The table lists a few hundred thousand distinct CDR3 sequences, 20% to 30% of them singletons, with 0.5% to 0.75% in the top ten. Sequences were obtained from blood, either unsorted or a sorted T cell fraction (not recorded which). The receptors here all came from a male donor with ankylosing spondylitis or in good health (not recorded which).

This clonotype was picked up a small number of times. This chain links TRBV20-1 with TRBJ2-3, with 10 bases that match TRBD1. The CDR3 spans 15 residues. Germline V gene data show CDR1 as DFQATT and CDR2 as SNEGSKA (reference sequence). V gave up 3 bases and J gave up 8 bases; unmatched junction bases: 11. The CDR3 nucleotides read TGCAGTGCTAGGAGGGGGGACAGGGGTGGTGCTACGCAGTATTTT. Protein sequence: CSARRGDRGGATQYF.

This clonotype came up many times. The V gene is TRBV10-3, the J gene TRBJ1-2; D possibly corresponds to TRBD1 (5 bases). Germline CDR1 and CDR2: ENHRY and SYGVKD. V was shortened by 2 bases and J by 4 bases, with 11 bases between the two germline ends. The CDR3 is made up of 14 amino acids. CDR3 bases: TGTGCCATCAGTGAGCAGGAGGGGAGCTATGGCTACACCTTC. Encoded protein: CAISEQEGSYGYTF.

In its sample, this clonotype was seen many times. The rearrangement uses TRBV7-8 and TRBJ2-3; 8 nucleotides agree with TRBD1. CDR3 length equals 15 residues. Germline CDR1 and CDR2: SGHVS and FQNEAQ. Trimming removed 3 bases from V and 0 bases from J; junction bases left unmatched: 2. The CDR3 DNA reads as TGTGCCAGCAGCTTTCAGGGGGCGAGCACAGATACGCAGTATTTT. It codes for CASSFQGASTDTQYF.

This sequence joins TRBV21-1 and TRBJ2-1; the table's D gene call, TRBD1, was not cross checked with the DNA. TRBV21-1 is tagged as a pseudogene. The CDR3 consists of 15 residues. The CDR3 sequence: CASGSRDRDYNEQFF. The CDR3 DNA follows: TGTGCCAGCGGATCCCGGGACAGAGACTACAATGAGCAGTTCTTC.